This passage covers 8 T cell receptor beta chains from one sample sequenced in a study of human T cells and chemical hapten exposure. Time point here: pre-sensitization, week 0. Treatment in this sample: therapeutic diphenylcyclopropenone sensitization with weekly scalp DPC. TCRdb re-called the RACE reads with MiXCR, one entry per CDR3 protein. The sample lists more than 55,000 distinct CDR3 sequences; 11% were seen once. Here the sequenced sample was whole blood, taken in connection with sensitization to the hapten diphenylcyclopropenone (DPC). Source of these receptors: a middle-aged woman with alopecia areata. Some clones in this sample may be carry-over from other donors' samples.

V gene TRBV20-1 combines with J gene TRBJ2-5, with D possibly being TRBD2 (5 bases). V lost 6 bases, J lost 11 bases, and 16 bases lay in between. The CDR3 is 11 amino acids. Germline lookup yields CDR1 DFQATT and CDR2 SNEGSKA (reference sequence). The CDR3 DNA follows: TGCAGTGCCCCCTCCGGGGTGAGTCAGTACTTC. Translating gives CSAPSGVSQYF.

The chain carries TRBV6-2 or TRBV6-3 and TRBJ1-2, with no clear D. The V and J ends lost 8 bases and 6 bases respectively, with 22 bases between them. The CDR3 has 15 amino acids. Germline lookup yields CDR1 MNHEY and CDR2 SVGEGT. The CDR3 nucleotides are TGTGCCAGCCGACCCGTCAACCGGGCCGGGGATGGCTACACCTTC. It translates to CASRPVNRAGDGYTF.

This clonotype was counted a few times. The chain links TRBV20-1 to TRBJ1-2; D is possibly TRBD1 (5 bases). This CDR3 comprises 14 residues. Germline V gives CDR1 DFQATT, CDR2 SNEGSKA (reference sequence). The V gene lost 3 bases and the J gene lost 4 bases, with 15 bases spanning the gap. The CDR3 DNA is TGCAGTGCTAGGAGCGCGGGGACCTTCTATGGCTACACCTTC. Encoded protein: CSARSAGTFYGYTF.

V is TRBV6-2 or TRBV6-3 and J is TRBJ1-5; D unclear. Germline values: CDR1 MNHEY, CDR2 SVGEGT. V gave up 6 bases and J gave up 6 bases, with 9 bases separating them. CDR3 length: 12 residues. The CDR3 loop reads CASRDLIQPQHF. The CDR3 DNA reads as TGTGCCAGCAGGGACTTAATTCAGCCCCAGCATTTT.

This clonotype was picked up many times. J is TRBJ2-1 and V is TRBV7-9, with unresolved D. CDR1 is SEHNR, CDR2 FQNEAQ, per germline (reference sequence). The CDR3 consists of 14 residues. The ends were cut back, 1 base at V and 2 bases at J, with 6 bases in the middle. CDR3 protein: CASSLGLAYNEQFF. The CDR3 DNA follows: TGTGCCAGCAGCTTAGGGCTAGCCTACAATGAGCAGTTCTTC.

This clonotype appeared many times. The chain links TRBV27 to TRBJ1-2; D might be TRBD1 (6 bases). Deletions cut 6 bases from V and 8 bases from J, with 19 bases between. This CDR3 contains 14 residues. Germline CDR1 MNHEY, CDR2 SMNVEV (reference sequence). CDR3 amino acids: CASSPQFGGAGYTF. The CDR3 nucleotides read TGTGCCAGCAGCCCTCAGTTCGGGGGCGCGGGCTACACCTTC.

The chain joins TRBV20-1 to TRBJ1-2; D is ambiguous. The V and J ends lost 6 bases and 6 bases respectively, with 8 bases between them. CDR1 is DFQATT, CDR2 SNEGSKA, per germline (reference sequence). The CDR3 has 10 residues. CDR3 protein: CSARSHGYTF. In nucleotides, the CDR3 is TGCAGTGCAAGGAGTCATGGCTACACCTTC.

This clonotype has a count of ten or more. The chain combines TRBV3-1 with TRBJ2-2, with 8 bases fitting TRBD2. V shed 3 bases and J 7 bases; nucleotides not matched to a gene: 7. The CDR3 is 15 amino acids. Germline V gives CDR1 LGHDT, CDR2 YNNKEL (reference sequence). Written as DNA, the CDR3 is TGTGCCAGCAGCCATCGACGGGGGGGCGGCGGGGAGCTGTTTTTT. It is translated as CASSHRRGGGGELFF. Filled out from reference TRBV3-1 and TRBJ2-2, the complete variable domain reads DTAVSQTPKYLVTQMGNDKSIKCEQNLGHDTMYWYKQDSKKFLKIMFSYNNKELIINETVPNRFSPKSPDKAHLNLHINSLELGDSAVYFCASSHRRGGGGELFFGEGSRLTVL.